The 10 T cell receptor beta chains in this list originate from one sample, sequenced in a study of T cells in Graves' hyperthyroidism and ophthalmopathy. From RNA transcripts, TCR beta CDR3 regions were amplified. HTBI primers drove first-round RT-PCR of the TCR CDR3. TCRdb reprocessed the multiplex PCR reads via MiXCR and lists one record per CDR3 protein. The sample has approximately 400,000 distinct CDR3 sequences; less than 20% are singletons. Sequencing was carried out using blood. The source is a man aged 18 to 29 with Graves' ophthalmopathy.

The CDR3 DNA follows: TGCAGTGCTTCCGGGACAGACATGAGAGAGACCCAGTACTTC. Encoded protein: CSASGTDMRETQYF. V is TRBV20-1 and J is TRBJ2-5; 7 bases match TRBD1. From germline, CDR1 is DFQATT and CDR2 SNEGSKA (reference sequence). The CDR3 runs to 14 residues. Losses at the gene ends were 5 bases for V and 4 bases for J; bases not matched to a gene: 10.

This chain connects TRBV15 to TRBJ2-2; TRBD1 aligns across 10 bases. Per germline, CDR1 LNHNV and CDR2 YYDKDF (reference sequence). The CDR3 length is 15 residues. The ends lost 5 bases at V and 6 bases at J; junction bases unmatched: 6. DNA of the CDR3: TGTGCCACCAGCTTTGACAGGGGGCGTCCCGGGGAGCTGTTTTTT. This encodes CATSFDRGRPGELFF.

The rearrangement joins TRBV2 to TRBJ2-5, with D perhaps matching TRBD2 (7 bases). Germline V gene lookup returns CDR1 SNHLY and CDR2 FYNNEI. Deletions cut 4 bases from V and 5 bases from J, with 14 bases between. The length of the CDR3 is 14 residues. DNA of the CDR3: TGTGCCAGCAGTGTAGGGGGGGGTTATGAGACCCAGTACTTC. Its protein product is CASSVGGGYETQYF.

The rearrangement links TRBV6-2 or TRBV6-3 to TRBJ2-7, with 9 bases fitting TRBD1. The CDR3 totals 16 residues. With V trimmed by 6 bases and J by 7 bases, 16 bases remained unmatched. Germline V gene sequence: CDR1 MNHEY, CDR2 SVGEGT. The CDR3 protein is CASSPYSGQGSWEQYF. The CDR3 region has the DNA TGTGCCAGCAGCCCCTATTCCGGACAGGGGTCTTGGGAGCAGTACTTC.

The chain couples TRBV10-1 to TRBJ2-1; tentatively, D is TRBD2 (6 bases). Germline CDR1 reads WNHNN; CDR2 reads SYGVQD (reference sequence). The CDR3 totals 13 residues. V was cut by 4 bases and J by 10 bases, with 14 bases left in between. Here the CDR3 reads CASSADPAGEQFF. CDR3 DNA: TGCGCCAGCAGTGCCGACCCCGCGGGGGAGCAGTTCTTC.

This clonotype has just a few counts. This chain uses TRBV5-5 with TRBJ2-2; 7 bases fit TRBD2. After removal of 4 bases from V and 7 bases from J, the junction contained 7 bases not matched to a gene. Looked up from germline, CDR1 is SGHKS and CDR2 is YYEKEE (reference sequence). This CDR3 has 14 residues. The CDR3 sequence is CASSTPTSNGELFF. The DNA for the CDR3 is TGTGCCAGCAGCACTCCGACTAGCAACGGGGAGCTGTTTTTT.

As regards this clonotype: A read error may account for a junction end that differs from germline. This chain links TRBV5-1 with TRBJ2-3; 8 positions match TRBD1. The CDR3 sequence is 15 residues long. Germline CDR1 and CDR2: SGHRS and YFSETQ. The CDR3 here is CDSSSQGAGSNTQYF. CDR3 DNA: TGCGACAGCAGCTCGCAGGGGGCGGGAAGTAATACGCAGTATTTT.

The table lists this clonotype with many counts. The chain links TRBV10-3 to TRBJ1-1; D gene uncertain. Trimming left V 2 bases short and J 11 bases short, with 12 bases between. Germline values: CDR1 ENHRY, CDR2 SYGVKD. This CDR3 spans 12 amino acids. DNA of the CDR3: TGTGCCATCAGTGAGCCCCCCGCCCGCGCTTTCTTT. Protein: CAISEPPARAFF.

V and J are TRBV5-8 and TRBJ2-1; no definite D call. The CDR3 is 16 residues long. Between the trimmed V and J ends, which lost 0 bases and 2 bases, there was a span of 12 bases. The germline CDR1 and CDR2 sequences are SGHTS and YDEGEE. DNA for the CDR3: TGTGCCAGCAGCTTGGCTGGTGGCTTACCCTACAATGAGCAGTTCTTC. Its protein product is CASSLAGGLPYNEQFF.

This clonotype was seen many times. The rearrangement uses TRBV28 and TRBJ2-7; tentative D call: TRBD1 (6 bases). Per the germline V gene, CDR1 is MDHEN and CDR2 is SYDVKM. Trimming cost V 5 bases and J 0 bases, with 14 bases left between them. This CDR3 comprises 15 residues. The CDR3 region has the DNA TGTGCCAGCAGTGACAGGACCGTTTTCTCCTACGAGCAGTACTTC. Amino acid sequence: CASSDRTVFSYEQYF. Using reference TRBV28 and TRBJ2-7 for the parts outside the CDR3, the full variable domain is DVKVTQSSRYLVKRTGEKVFLECVQDMDHENMFWYRQDPGLGLRLIYFSYDVKMKEKGDIPEGYSVSREKKERFSLILESASTNQTSMYLCASSDRTVFSYEQYFGPGTRLTVT.